A selection of T cell receptor beta chains follows, all from one sample in a study of blood T cell repertoires in acute mononucleosis. Some clones are missing from TCRdb's copy, which holds only in-frame ones; the method was immunoSEQ multiplex PCR. The sample shows just over 2,000 clones, roughly 27% of them seen only once. The sample in question was EBV YVL epitope tetramer+ CD8+ T cells sorted from PBMCs, obtained during acute infectious mononucleosis. Receptors originate from a man aged 18 to 30 with infectious mononucleosis caused by EBV. Both conserved end residues are part of each CDR3. A D gene is named only where the DNA matches it firmly. For some rows the clone size is stated as once, few or many, or as a class when expanded; others skip it.

d_gene,j_gene,len,v_gene,abundance,CDR3nt,CDR3aa
.,TRBJ2-3,13,TRBV10-3,many,TGTGCCAGCAGTCCCGCTCCCACAGATACGCAGTATTTT,CASSPAPTDTQYF
TRBD2,TRBJ2-1,17,TRBV28,many,TGTGCCAGCAGGCTACGAGGGAGGGGAATCGTCAACAATGAGCAGTTCTTC,CASRLRGRGIVNNEQFF
TRBD2,TRBJ2-1,16,TRBV13,few,TGTGCCAGCAGTCCCCTAGCGGCCCTGAACTACAATGAGCAGTTCTTC,CASSPLAALNYNEQFF
.,TRBJ2-3,12,TRBV6-5,few,TGTGCCACCAGTGAAGGGGCAGATACGCAGTATTTT,CATSEGADTQYF
.,TRBJ2-3,15,TRBV19,many,TGTGCCAGCAGCCCCACGCTAGGCGGCGCAGATACGCAGTATTTT,CASSPTLGGADTQYF
TRBD1,TRBJ2-5,16,TRBV28,many,TGTGCCAGCTCCCCGGGTGGGACAGGGGCGGCAGAGACCCAGTACTTC,CASSPGGTGAAETQYF
TRBD2,TRBJ2-3,14,TRBV19,.,TGTGTCAGTAGAGCAGCGGGAAACTCTGATACGCAGTATTTT,CVSRAAGNSDTQYF
.,TRBJ2-7,12,TRBV18,medium-sized,TGTGCCAGCTCACCAGGGCAGAAAGAGCAGTACTTC,CASSPGQKEQYF
.,TRBJ2-3,15,TRBV7-3,medium-sized,TGTGCCAGCAGTGCCCTACTTGGGTCAGCGTCGACGCAGTATTTT,CASSALLGSASTQYF
.,TRBJ2-1,11,TRBV28,.,TGTGCCAGTTTATATTCCAGTGAGCAGTTCTTC,CASLYSSEQFF
.,TRBJ2-3,13,TRBV29-1,once,TGCAGCATAAGTGGGGTGAGTTCCTACGAGCAGTATTTT,CSISGVSSYEQYF
.,TRBJ2-1,12,TRBV27,.,TGTGCCAGCAGTTTATCATACAATGAGCAGTTCTTC,CASSLSYNEQFF
.,TRBJ2-3,15,TRBV4-2,few,TGTGCCAGCAGCCAAGAACCCCTAAGCGGAGATACGCAGTATTTT,CASSQEPLSGDTQYF
.,TRBJ2-3,12,TRBV6-1,few,TGTGCCAGCAGTTTATATTCAGATACGCAGTATTTT,CASSLYSDTQYF
.,TRBJ2-5,13,TRBV9,few,TGTGCCAGCAGCCAAGATCTAGGGCCCCCGGGGTACTTC,CASSQDLGPPGYF
TRBD2,TRBJ2-3,17,TRBV5-4,few,TGTGCCAGCAGTTCATCGACTAGCGAGGCCTTCACAGATACGCAGTATTTT,CASSSSTSEAFTDTQYF
.,TRBJ2-3,14,TRBV11-2,few,TGTGCCAGCATCGCGTTCGTTGGCCCAGATACGCAGTATTTT,CASIAFVGPDTQYF
.,TRBJ2-1,14,TRBV25-1,few,TGTGCCAGCAGTGATTTCCGACAGGACAATGAGCAGTTCTTC,CASSDFRQDNEQFF
.,TRBJ2-4,14,TRBV28,.,TGTGCCAGCAGCCATCTGGGGGGAGACAACATTCAGTACTTC,CASSHLGGDNIQYF
TRBD2,TRBJ2-1,14,TRBV6-4,many,TGTGCCGGCAATAGCGGGAGCGCCTACAATGAGCAGTTCTTC,CAGNSGSAYNEQFF
.,TRBJ2-6,12,TRBV5-6,once,TGTGCCAGCAGCTCCGGGGCCAACGTCCTGACTTTC,CASSSGANVLTF